Listed below are T cell receptor beta chains from one sample, sequenced in a study of CD8 T cells in ankylosing spondylitis. Each CDR3 protein is one row after TCRdb ran MiXCR on the 5' RACE reads. Of under 300,000 distinct CDR3 sequences in the sample, 8.6% were seen once. Sequenced sample: blood, either unsorted or a sorted T cell fraction (not recorded which). These receptor sequences come from a male donor with ankylosing spondylitis or in good health (not recorded which). CDR3s include the opening cysteine and the closing phenylalanine or tryptophan. Each record gives: J gene, clone size, V gene, D gene, CDR3 protein, CDR3 DNA. The D gene is left open where the match is weak. Some rows have no size entry. The others give once, few or many, or a class for an expanded clone.

>TRBJ2-3|many|TRBV5-1|TRBD1
CASSPDRGPSTDTQYF
TGCGCCAGCAGCCCCGACAGGGGACCTAGCACAGATACGCAGTATTTT
>TRBJ1-1|many|TRBV12-3/TRBV12-4|TRBD1
CASSSDRGLPDTEAFF
TGTGCCAGCAGCTCTGACAGGGGGCTTCCAGACACTGAAGCTTTCTTT
>TRBJ2-1|many|TRBV5-6|NA
CASSLVQGRWFF
TGTGCCAGCAGCTTGGTGCAGGGTCGGTGGTTCTTC
>TRBJ1-5|NA|TRBV20-1|NA
CCARVHRVGGNQPQHF
TGCTGTGCTAGAGTCCACAGGGTGGGGGGCAATCAGCCCCAGCATTTT
>TRBJ2-1|many|TRBV7-9|TRBD1
CASSFILRDRVVNEQFF
TGTGCCAGCAGCTTTATTCTCCGGGACAGGGTGGTCAATGAGCAGTTCTTC
>TRBJ2-1|few|TRBV15|TRBD2
CATSRDWGLAGGDNEQFF
TGTGCCACCAGCAGAGATTGGGGACTAGCGGGGGGAGACAATGAGCAGTTCTTC
>TRBJ2-3|many|TRBV5-1|NA
CASSLQDDTDTQYF
TGCGCCAGCAGCCTACAGGATGACACAGATACGCAGTATTTT
>TRBJ2-1|many|TRBV11-2|TRBD2
CASSLGETGTSGLDEQFF
TGTGCCAGCAGCTTAGGGGAAACCGGGACTAGCGGCCTCGATGAGCAGTTCTTC
>TRBJ2-6|few|TRBV3-1|NA
CASSQGAGANVLTF
TGTGCCAGCAGCCAGGGGGCTGGGGCCAACGTCCTGACTTTC
>TRBJ2-1|NA|TRBV6-2/TRBV6-3|TRBD2
CASSPLGSGRAVEQFF
TGTGCCAGCAGTCCCCTGGGCAGCGGGAGGGCGGTTGAGCAGTTCTTC
>TRBJ1-2|many|TRBV4-3|NA
CASSRGSRFDGYTF
TGCGCCAGCAGCCGGGGGTCCAGGTTCGATGGCTACACCTTC